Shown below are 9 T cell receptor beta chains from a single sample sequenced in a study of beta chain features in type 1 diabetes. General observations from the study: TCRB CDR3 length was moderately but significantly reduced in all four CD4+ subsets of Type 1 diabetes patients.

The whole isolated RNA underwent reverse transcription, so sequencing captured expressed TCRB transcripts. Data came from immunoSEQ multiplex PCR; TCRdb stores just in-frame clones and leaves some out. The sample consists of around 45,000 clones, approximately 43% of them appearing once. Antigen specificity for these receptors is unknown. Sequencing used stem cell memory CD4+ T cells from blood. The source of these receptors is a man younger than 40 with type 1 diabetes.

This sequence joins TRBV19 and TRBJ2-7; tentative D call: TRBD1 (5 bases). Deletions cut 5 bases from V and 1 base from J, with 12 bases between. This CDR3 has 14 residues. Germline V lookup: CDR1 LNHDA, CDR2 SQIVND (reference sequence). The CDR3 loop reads CASSSLQGSYEQYF. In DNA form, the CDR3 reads TGTGCCAGTAGTTCCCTCCAGGGTTCCTACGAGCAGTACTTC.

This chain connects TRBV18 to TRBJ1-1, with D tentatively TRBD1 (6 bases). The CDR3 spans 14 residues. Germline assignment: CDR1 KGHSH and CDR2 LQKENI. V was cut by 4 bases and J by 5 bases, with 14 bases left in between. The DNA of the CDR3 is TGTGCCAGCTCACTTAACAGGGATGGGACTGAAGCTTTCTTT. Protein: CASSLNRDGTEAFF.

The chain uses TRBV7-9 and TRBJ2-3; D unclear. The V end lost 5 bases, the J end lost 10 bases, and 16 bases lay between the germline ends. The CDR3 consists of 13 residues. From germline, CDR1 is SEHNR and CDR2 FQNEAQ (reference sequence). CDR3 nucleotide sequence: TGTGCCAGCAGCCTTGGAACAGTTAATGCGCAGTATTTT. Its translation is CASSLGTVNAQYF.

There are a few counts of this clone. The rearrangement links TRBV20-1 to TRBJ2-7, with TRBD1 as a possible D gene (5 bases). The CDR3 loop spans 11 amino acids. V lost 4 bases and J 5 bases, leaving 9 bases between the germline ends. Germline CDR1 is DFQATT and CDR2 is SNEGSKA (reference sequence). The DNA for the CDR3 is TGCAGTGCTACCTGGGGCCACGAGCAGTACTTC. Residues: CSATWGHEQYF.

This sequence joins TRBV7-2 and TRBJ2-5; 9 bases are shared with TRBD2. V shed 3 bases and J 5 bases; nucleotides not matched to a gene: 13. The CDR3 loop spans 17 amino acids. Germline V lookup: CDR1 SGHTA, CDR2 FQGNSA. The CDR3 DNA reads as TGTGCCAGCAGCTTGGCTGCGACTAGCGGATTTTACGAGACCCAGTACTTC. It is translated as CASSLAATSGFYETQYF.

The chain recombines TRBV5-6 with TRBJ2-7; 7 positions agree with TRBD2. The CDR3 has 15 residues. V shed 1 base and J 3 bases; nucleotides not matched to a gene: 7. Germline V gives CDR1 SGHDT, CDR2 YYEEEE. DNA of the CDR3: TGTGCCAGCAGCTTGACTAGCGTTAGAAACTACGAGCAGTACTTC. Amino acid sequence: CASSLTSVRNYEQYF.

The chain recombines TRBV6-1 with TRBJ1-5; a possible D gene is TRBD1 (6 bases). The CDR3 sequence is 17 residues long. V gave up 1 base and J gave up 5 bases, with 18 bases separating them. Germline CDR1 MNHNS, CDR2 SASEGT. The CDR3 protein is CASSEEVWQGNHQPQHF. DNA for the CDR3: TGTGCCAGCAGTGAAGAGGTGTGGCAGGGGAACCATCAGCCCCAGCATTTT.

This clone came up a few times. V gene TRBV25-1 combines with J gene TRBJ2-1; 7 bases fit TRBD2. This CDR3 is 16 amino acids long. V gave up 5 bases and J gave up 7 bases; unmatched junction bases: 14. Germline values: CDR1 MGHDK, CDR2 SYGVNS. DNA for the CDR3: TGTGCCAGCAGTCGTTCCCCCCAACTAGCGAAAAATGAGCAGTTCTTC. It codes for CASSRSPQLAKNEQFF.

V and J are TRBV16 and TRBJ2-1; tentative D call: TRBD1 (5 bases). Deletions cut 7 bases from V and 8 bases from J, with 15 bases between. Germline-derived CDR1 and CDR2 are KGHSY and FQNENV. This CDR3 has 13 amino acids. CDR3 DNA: TGTGCCAGCATTTCGGACCCCAGGGATGAGCAGTTCTTC. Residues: CASISDPRDEQFF. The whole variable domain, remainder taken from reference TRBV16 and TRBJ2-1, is GEEVAQTPKHLVRGEGQKAKLYCAPIKGHSYVFWYQQVLKNEFKFLISFQNENVFDETGMPKERFSAKCLPNSPCSLEIQATKLEDSAVYFCASISDPRDEQFFGPGTRLTVL.